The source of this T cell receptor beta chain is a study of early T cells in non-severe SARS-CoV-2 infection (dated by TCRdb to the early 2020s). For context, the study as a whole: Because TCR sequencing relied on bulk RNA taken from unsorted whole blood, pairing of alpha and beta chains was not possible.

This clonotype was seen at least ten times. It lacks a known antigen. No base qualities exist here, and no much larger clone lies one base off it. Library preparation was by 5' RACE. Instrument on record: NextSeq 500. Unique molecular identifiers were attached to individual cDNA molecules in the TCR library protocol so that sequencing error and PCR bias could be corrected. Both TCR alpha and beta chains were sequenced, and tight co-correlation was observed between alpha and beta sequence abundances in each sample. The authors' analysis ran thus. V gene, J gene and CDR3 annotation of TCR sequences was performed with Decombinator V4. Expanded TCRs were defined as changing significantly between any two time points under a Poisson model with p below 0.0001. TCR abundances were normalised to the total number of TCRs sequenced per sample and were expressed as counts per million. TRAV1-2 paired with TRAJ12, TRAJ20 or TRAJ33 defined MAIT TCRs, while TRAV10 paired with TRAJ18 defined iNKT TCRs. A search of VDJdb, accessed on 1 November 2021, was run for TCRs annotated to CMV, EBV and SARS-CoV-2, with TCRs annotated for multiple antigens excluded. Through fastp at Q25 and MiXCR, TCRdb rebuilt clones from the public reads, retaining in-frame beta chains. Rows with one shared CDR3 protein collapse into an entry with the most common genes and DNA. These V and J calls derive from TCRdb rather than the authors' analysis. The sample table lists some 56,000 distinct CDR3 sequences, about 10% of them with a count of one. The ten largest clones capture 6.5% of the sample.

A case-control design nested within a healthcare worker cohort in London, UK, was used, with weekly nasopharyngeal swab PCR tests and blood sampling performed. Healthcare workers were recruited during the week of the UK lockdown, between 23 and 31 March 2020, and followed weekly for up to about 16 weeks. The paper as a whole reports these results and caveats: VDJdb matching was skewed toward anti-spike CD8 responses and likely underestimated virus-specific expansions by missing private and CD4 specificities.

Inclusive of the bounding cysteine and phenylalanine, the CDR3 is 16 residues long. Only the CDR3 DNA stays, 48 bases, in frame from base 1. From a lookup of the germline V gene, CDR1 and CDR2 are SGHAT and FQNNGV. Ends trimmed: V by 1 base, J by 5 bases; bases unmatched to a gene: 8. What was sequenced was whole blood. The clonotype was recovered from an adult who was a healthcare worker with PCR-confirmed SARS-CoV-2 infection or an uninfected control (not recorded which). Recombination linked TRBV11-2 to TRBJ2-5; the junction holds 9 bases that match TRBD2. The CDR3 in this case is CASSLGLAGYGETQYF. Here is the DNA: TGTGCCAGCAGCTTAGGGCTAGCGGGGTATGGCGAGACCCAGTACTTC.